This T cell receptor (beta chain) was obtained from a study of blood T cell repertoires in COVID-19. Study details: Samples representing acute and convalescent COVID-19 were sourced from the United States, Italy and Spain. From T cells, B-cell-depleted T cells, or PBMCs came the material, which was cDNA or gDNA.

V lost 0 bases, J lost 6 bases, and 11 bases lay in between. The germline CDR1 and CDR2 sequences are SQVTM and ANQGSEA. This CDR3 region has 13 residues. Original data processing: Nucleated cell number was recorded as an estimate derived from reference gene primer amplification. Data came from immunoSEQ multiplex PCR; TCRdb stores just in-frame clones and leaves some out. V and J calls and clone size are copied from that table; D and trimming were computed from the DNA. Among some 150,000 clones listed, 80% to 90% were seen once. The sample taken for sequencing was peripheral blood. V and J are TRBV29-1 and TRBJ2-5, with TRBD1 as a possible D gene (6 bases). The TCR sequence derives from a human donor with acute or convalescent COVID-19. The donor label of this sample is uncertain. The CDR3, as DNA: TGCAGCGTTGAAGAGGGCAGGGGTCAGACCCAGTACTTC. Translation: CSVEEGRGQTQYF.